The 5 T cell receptor beta chains below come from one sample, sequenced in a study of T cell repertoires in cytomegalovirus infection. Their antigen targets remain unknown. TCRdb analysed the reads with MiXCR anew, one entry per CDR3 protein. The table lists 400,000 to 600,000 distinct CDR3 sequences, more than 40% of them singletons, with about 39% in the top ten. The sequencing used cultured PBMCs, collected from culture after CMV antigen stimulation. Receptors originate from a human donor in good health (CMV status not recorded). Some clones in this sample may be carry-over from other donors' samples.

Here the CDR3 reads CASSQVGTSTDTQYF. CDR3 sequence (DNA): TGCGCCAGCAGCCAAGTGGGGACTAGCACAGATACGCAGTATTTT. This chain joins TRBV4-3 and TRBJ2-3; D might be TRBD2 (6 bases). Germline assignment: CDR1 LGHNA and CDR2 YSLEER. Between the trimmed V and J ends, which lost 1 base and 0 bases, there was a span of 8 bases. The CDR3 sequence is 15 residues long.

The rearrangement joins TRBV7-2 to TRBJ2-1; TRBD2 aligns across 11 bases. The CDR3 totals 15 residues. V lost 5 bases, J lost 6 bases, and 6 bases stayed unmatched. Germline V lookup: CDR1 SGHTA, CDR2 FQGNSA. The DNA of the CDR3 is TGTGCCAGCAGCCTACTAGCGGGGGACCGCAATGAGCAGTTCTTC. It is translated as CASSLLAGDRNEQFF. Supplemented by reference TRBV7-2 and TRBJ2-1, the full variable domain reads GAGVSQSPSNKVTEKGKDVELRCDPISGHTALYWYRQSLGQGLEFLIYFQGNSAPDKSGLPSDRFSAERTGGSVSTLTIQRTQQEDSAVYLCASSLLAGDRNEQFFGPGTRLTVL.

The V gene is TRBV25-1, the J gene TRBJ2-3, with D possibly TRBD1 on 5 matching bases. The CDR3 length is 15 residues. Trimming removed 3 bases at V and 0 bases at J, with 10 bases between. The V gene's germline CDR1 is MGHDK and CDR2 SYGVNS. The CDR3: CASSDPRQSTDTQYF. DNA of the CDR3: TGTGCCAGCAGTGACCCTCGACAGAGCACAGATACGCAGTATTTT.

This chain links TRBV12-5 with TRBJ1-6; D not resolved. This CDR3 contains 13 residues. CDR1 is LGHNT and CDR2 is FRNRAP in the germline V gene. V lost 1 base and J lost 8, with 6 bases in between. This CDR3 is CASGLGPDSPLHF. The CDR3 bases are TGTGCTAGTGGTTTGGGGCCTGATTCACCCCTCCACTTT.

This chain joins TRBV15 and TRBJ1-4; 7 bases line up with TRBD1. The CDR3 totals 18 residues. Germline CDR1 is LNHNV and CDR2 is YYDKDF (reference sequence). The trim removed 1 base at V and 5 bases at J, leaving 13 bases unmatched. CDR3 bases: TGTGCCACCAGCAGAGGTAGGACAGGAGTACGGGTCAATGAAAAACTGTTTTTT. Encoded protein: CATSRGRTGVRVNEKLFF.